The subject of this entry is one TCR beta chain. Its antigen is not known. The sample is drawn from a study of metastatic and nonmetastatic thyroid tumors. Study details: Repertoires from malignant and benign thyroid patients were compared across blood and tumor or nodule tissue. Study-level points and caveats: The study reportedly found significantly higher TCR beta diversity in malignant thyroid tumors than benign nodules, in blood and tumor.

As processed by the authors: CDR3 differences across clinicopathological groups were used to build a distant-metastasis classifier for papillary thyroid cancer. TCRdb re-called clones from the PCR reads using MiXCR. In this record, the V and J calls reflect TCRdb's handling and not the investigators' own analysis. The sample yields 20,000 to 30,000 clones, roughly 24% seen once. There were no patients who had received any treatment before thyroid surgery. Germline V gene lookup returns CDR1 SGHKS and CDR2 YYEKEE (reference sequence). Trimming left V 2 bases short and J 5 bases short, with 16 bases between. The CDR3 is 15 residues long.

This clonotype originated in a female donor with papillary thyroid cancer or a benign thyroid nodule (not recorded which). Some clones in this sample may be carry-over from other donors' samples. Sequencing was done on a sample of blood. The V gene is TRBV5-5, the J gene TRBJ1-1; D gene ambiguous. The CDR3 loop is CASSFNPRAGTEAFF. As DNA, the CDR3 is TGTGCCAGCAGCTTTAATCCCCGGGCGGGGACTGAAGCTTTCTTT.